The 27 T cell receptor beta chains in this list originate from one sample, sequenced in a study of patients and donors after allogeneic stem cell transplantation. TCRdb re-derived calls from the RT-PCR reads in MiXCR, one entry per CDR3 protein. The sample contains under 170,000 distinct CDR3 sequences, 37% of which appear only once. Input material: blood, either unsorted or a sorted T cell fraction (not recorded which). These receptors came from a human donor who was either an allogeneic HSCT recipient or a stem cell or donor lymphocyte infusion donor (not recorded which). It is not recorded whose cells these are; they may come from a transplant donor.

A few counts support this clonotype. The chain couples TRBV12-3 or TRBV12-4 to TRBJ1-1, with D uncertain. This CDR3 is 16 amino acids long. V was shortened by 3 bases and J by 5 bases, with 19 bases between the two germline ends. CDR3 sequence reads: CASSFLGRGRGTEAFF. The CDR3 DNA is TGTGCCAGCAGTTTTCTCGGTAGAGGGCGTGGGACTGAAGCTTTCTTT.

The chain's CDR3 is CASSSGTGAQPQHF. The CDR3 DNA reads as TGTGCCAGCAGCTCGGGGACAGGGGCACAGCCCCAGCATTTT. V is TRBV13 and J is TRBJ1-5, with TRBD1 matching over 10 bases. The CDR3 extends over 14 amino acids. Germline V gene sequence: CDR1 PRHDT, CDR2 FYEKMQ (reference sequence). Trimming took 4 bases from V and 7 from J; bases not matched to a gene: 4.

This clonotype appeared many times. J is TRBJ2-7 and V is TRBV20-1; 9 bases match TRBD1. Germline-derived CDR1 and CDR2 are DFQATT and SNEGSKA (reference sequence). V was clipped by 3 bases and J by 0 bases; unmatched bases: 0. CDR3 length: 13 amino acids. The CDR3 DNA follows: TGCAGTGCTAGGGGACAGGGCTCCTACGAGCAGTACGTC. Protein sequence: CSARGQGSYEQYV.

This clonotype was counted between two and nine times. The rearrangement joins TRBV9 to TRBJ1-1, with D possibly being TRBD1 (5 bases). V was shortened by 4 bases and J by 2 bases, with 15 bases between the two germline ends. The CDR3 covers 15 residues. From germline, CDR1 is SGDLS and CDR2 YYNGEE. The CDR3 here is CASSPNPRVNTEAFF. DNA of the CDR3: TGTGCCAGCAGCCCAAATCCCAGGGTTAACACTGAAGCTTTCTTT.

The J gene is TRBJ1-6, the V gene TRBV7-9, with D tentatively TRBD1 (6 bases). Germline V gene sequence: CDR1 SEHNR, CDR2 FQNEAQ (reference sequence). This CDR3 region has 17 residues. Trimming shortened V by 4 bases and J by 10 bases, and 23 bases separated the two germline ends. The CDR3 nucleotides read TGTGCCAGCAGCTCCCAAGCCCCTGACAGGATACTCTCACCCCTCCACTTT. This gives the protein CASSSQAPDRILSPLHF.

This clonotype has a handful of counts. The gene calls are TRBV10-3 and TRBJ2-2, with 9 bases aligning to TRBD2. The CDR3 consists of 14 residues. V was pared by 7 bases and J by 3 bases, with 3 bases of the junction left unmatched. Germline loops: CDR1 ENHRY, CDR2 SYGVKD. The CDR3 DNA sequence: TGTGCCATCAAGGCTAGCGGGGACACCGGGGAGCTGTTTTTT. It yields the protein CAIKASGDTGELFF.

This clonotype appeared a few times. V is TRBV6-5 and J is TRBJ2-1; D ambiguous. Trimming stripped 3 bases from V and 2 bases from J, with 11 bases between. The CDR3 is 15 residues long. Germline V CDR1 and CDR2: MNHEY, SVGAGI. CDR3 DNA: TGTGCCAGCAGTTATGGGGAAGGAACCTACAATGAGCAGTTCTTC. Translation: CASSYGEGTYNEQFF.

This clonotype was detected once. This rearrangement joins TRBV29-1 to TRBJ2-1; D possibly corresponds to TRBD2 (5 bases). Germline V CDR1 and CDR2: SQVTM, ANQGSEA. Trimming left V 4 bases short and J 3 bases short, with 10 bases between. This CDR3 has 13 amino acids. The CDR3 protein is CSVGPGNYNEQFF. The CDR3 nucleotides are TGCAGCGTTGGGCCGGGGAACTACAATGAGCAGTTCTTC.

J is TRBJ1-1 and V is TRBV5-1; possibly TRBD1 for D (5 bases). The germline V and J ends were trimmed by 2 bases and 1 base, with 9 bases remaining between them. Per germline, CDR1 SGHRS and CDR2 YFSETQ. The CDR3 totals 14 residues. Written as DNA, the CDR3 is TGCGCCAGCAGCTTTCGGGACGGGAACACTGAAGCTTTCTTT. Translated: CASSFRDGNTEAFF. The whole variable domain, filled in from reference TRBV5-1 and TRBJ1-1, reads KAGVTQTPRYLIKTRGQQVTLSCSPISGHRSVSWYQQTPGQGLQFLFEYFSETQRNKGNFPGRFSGRQFSNSRSEMNVSTLELGDSALYLCASSFRDGNTEAFFGQGTRLTVV.

The V and J genes are TRBV25-1 and TRBJ1-2, with D perhaps TRBD1 (5 bases). V gave up 5 bases and J gave up 9 bases, with 13 bases separating them. Germline V CDR1 and CDR2: MGHDK, SYGVNS. The CDR3 spans 12 residues. The CDR3 protein is CASSPGALRYTF. For the CDR3, the DNA is TGTGCCAGCAGTCCCGGGGCATTACGCTACACCTTC.

This clonotype was seen a few times. Here the CDR3 omits its conserved ending phenylalanine or tryptophan, so a read error is the likely source. The V and J genes are TRBV24-1 and TRBJ2-1; 9 bases agree with TRBD2. Germline V gives CDR1 KGHDR, CDR2 SFDVKD. Trimming cost V 8 bases and J 9 bases; bases outside gene matches: 13. This CDR3 has 15 residues. CDR3 bases: TGTGCCACCACCGGGAGGCGGGGGGGCCTGAGTGAGCAGTTCTCC. Translation: CATTGRRGGLSEQFS.

This chain links TRBV5-1 with TRBJ2-7; 8 bases match TRBD1. The CDR3 spans 16 residues. The germline gives CDR1 SGHRS, CDR2 YFSETQ. V dropped 8 bases and J dropped 0; count of bases not matched to a gene: 13. CDR3 in DNA: TGCGCCAGAAGGGAATCGATTACAGGGGGCTCCTACGAGCAGTACGTC. Translated: CARRESITGGSYEQYV.

J is TRBJ2-2 and V is TRBV12-3 or TRBV12-4; either TRBD1 or TRBD2 may supply D (5 bases each). V was trimmed by 1 base and J by 0 bases, leaving 9 bases between them. CDR3 size: 16 residues. As DNA, the CDR3 is TGTGCCAGCAGTTTAGGGGGACCGCCGAACACCGGGGAGCTGTTTTTT. Translated: CASSLGGPPNTGELFF.

This clonotype was recorded once. The rearrangement links TRBV6-6 to TRBJ2-5; D is unclear. This CDR3 spans 13 amino acids. V dropped 5 bases and J dropped 7 bases, with 14 bases sitting between them. Germline V gene sequence: CDR1 MNHNY, CDR2 SVGAGI (reference sequence). CDR3 residues: CASSPDFKGTQYF. The CDR3 coding sequence is TGTGCCAGCAGTCCCGACTTTAAAGGGACCCAGTACTTC.

The table lists this clonotype with a few counts. The chain links TRBV6-4 to TRBJ2-1; possibly TRBD1 for D (6 bases). Trimming took off 6 bases at V and 4 bases at J, with 16 bases between the two ends. This CDR3 is 15 amino acids long. Germline V CDR1 and CDR2: MRHNA, SNTAGT. In DNA form, the CDR3 reads TGTGCCAGCAGCCTGGACAGCCAACCTTACAATGAGCAGTTCTTC. It is translated as CASSLDSQPYNEQFF.

This clonotype has more than one count but fewer than ten. The chain joins TRBV12-3 or TRBV12-4 to TRBJ1-5; a possible D gene is TRBD1 (5 bases). The length of the CDR3 is 16 residues. The germline V and J ends were trimmed by 5 bases and 0 bases, with 14 bases remaining between them. This CDR3 is CASSSPGTYSNQPQHF. CDR3 sequence (DNA): TGTGCCAGCAGTAGTCCCGGGACGTATAGCAATCAGCCCCAGCATTTT.

CDR3 nucleotide sequence: TGTGCCTGGGGGGGAAAGGAAGACATGTCCTCTGGAAACACCATATATTTT. As protein: CAWGGKEDMSSGNTIYF. The chain combines TRBV30 with TRBJ1-3, with D maybe TRBD1 (5 bases). V gave up 5 bases and J gave up 0 bases, with 20 bases separating them. Germline lookup yields CDR1 GTSNPN and CDR2 SVGIG (reference sequence). The CDR3 runs 17 residues.

V is TRBV7-3 and J is TRBJ1-1, with 8 bases fitting TRBD1. The CDR3 totals 15 residues. With 5 bases clipped from V and 3 bases from J, the junction kept 8 bases outside the gene matches. Germline V CDR1 and CDR2: SGHTA, FQGTGA. CDR3 bases: TGTGCCAGCAGCAACTGGGGACAGGCCCACACTGAAGCTTTCTTT. Amino acids: CASSNWGQAHTEAFF. Based on the CDR3 plus reference TRBV7-3 and TRBJ1-1, the full variable domain is GAGVSQTPSNKVTEKGKYVELRCDPISGHTALYWYRQSLGQGPEFLIYFQGTGAADDSGLPNDRFFAVRPEGSVSTLKIQRTERGDSAVYLCASSNWGQAHTEAFFGQGTRLTVV.

The chain carries TRBV28 and TRBJ1-4, with a tentative D call TRBD1 (5 bases). CDR1 and CDR2 from the germline V gene are MDHEN and SYDVKM. The V gene lost 4 bases and the J gene lost 8 bases, with 23 bases spanning the gap. The CDR3 spans 17 residues. CDR3 DNA sequence: TGTGCCAGCAGTTCAGTTAGATTCGGGGCACGGGGGGAAAAACTGTTTTTT. Its translation: CASSSVRFGARGEKLFF.

This chain links TRBV12-3 or TRBV12-4 with TRBJ1-5; 9 bases are shared with TRBD1. The CDR3 is 14 amino acids. Germline trimming cut 2 bases from V and 6 bases from J; bases unmatched to any gene: 2. The CDR3 bases are TGTGCCAGCAGTTTAAGGGACAGGGTTCAGCCCCAGCATTTT. Amino acid sequence: CASSLRDRVQPQHF.

The V gene is TRBV15, the J gene TRBJ2-3; D may be TRBD1 (6 bases). This CDR3 has 16 amino acids. The V gene's germline CDR1 is LNHNV and CDR2 YYDKDF (reference sequence). Trimming shortened V by 5 bases and J by 0 bases, and 15 bases separated the two germline ends. The CDR3 loop reads CATSRRGGSSTDTQYF. The CDR3 coding sequence is TGTGCCACCAGCCGTCGAGGGGGTTCTAGCACAGATACGCAGTATTTT.

This clonotype occurred a few times. V gene TRBV5-6 combines with J gene TRBJ2-2; D unresolved. This CDR3 is 13 amino acids long. Germline lookup yields CDR1 SGHDT and CDR2 YYEEEE. Trimming removed 4 bases at V and 5 bases at J, with 9 bases between. DNA of the CDR3: TGTGCCAGCAGCCTCTCGAGGACCGGGGAGCTGTTTTTT. Protein: CASSLSRTGELFF. The entire variable domain, with the rest obtained from reference TRBV5-6 and TRBJ2-2, is as follows: DAGVTQSPTHLIKTRGQQVTLRCSPKSGHDTVSWYQQALGQGPQFIFQYYEEEERQRGNFPDRFSGHQFPNYSSELNVNALLLGDSALYLCASSLSRTGELFFGEGSRLTVL.

This clonotype was seen more than once but under ten times. The junction departs from the called germline gene at one end, perhaps through a read error. V gene TRBV29-1 combines with J gene TRBJ1-6; unclear D gene. CDR1 and CDR2 (germline): SQVTM, ANQGSEA. CDR3 size: 13 residues. The CDR3 here is CSVRTATNSPLHF. The CDR3 region has the DNA TGCAGCGTACGGACGGCTACTAATTCTCCCCTCCACTTT. Together with reference TRBV29-1 and TRBJ1-6, the CDR3 gives the full variable domain: SAVISQKPSRDICQRGTSLTIQCQVDSQVTMMFWYRQQPGQSLTLIATANQGSEATYESGFVIDKFPISRPNLTFSTLTVSNMSPEDSSIYLCSVRTATNSPLHFGNGTRLTVT.

J is TRBJ2-1 and V is TRBV7-6; 8 nucleotides line up with TRBD2. Looked up from germline, CDR1 is SGHVS and CDR2 is FNYEAQ. The CDR3 spans 15 residues. The ends lost 8 bases at V and 1 base at J; junction bases unmatched: 7. CDR3 nucleotides: TGTGCCAGCGGAGAAGGACTAGCATCCTACAATGAGCAGTTCTTC. It specifies CASGEGLASYNEQFF.

CDR3 protein: CAILEEGLWGYTF. CDR3 coding DNA: TGTGCCATCCTGGAGGAGGGGCTATGGGGCTACACCTTC. The chain recombines TRBV10-3 with TRBJ1-2; the D gene is possibly TRBD1 (5 bases). This CDR3 has 13 residues. CDR1 ENHRY and CDR2 SYGVKD come from the germline V gene. Trimming left V 8 bases short and J 8 bases short, with 18 bases between.

This clonotype occurred a few times. V is TRBV6-5 and J is TRBJ1-2; TRBD1 might be the D (6 bases). There are 16 residues in the CDR3. Germline V CDR1 and CDR2: MNHEY, SVGAGI. The V and J ends lost 6 bases and 4 bases respectively, with 21 bases between them. CDR3 coding DNA: TGTGCCAGCAGGACCCGCGGTGGGGGGGCCTCCTATGGCTACACCTTC. It specifies CASRTRGGGASYGYTF.

The V gene is TRBV7-3, the J gene TRBJ2-3, with 8 bases aligning to TRBD1. After removal of 0 bases from V and 0 bases from J, the junction contained 5 bases not matched to a gene. This CDR3 comprises 17 residues. Germline V CDR1 and CDR2: SGHTA, FQGTGA. CDR3 amino acids: CASSLTGTGPSTDTQYF. The CDR3, as DNA: TGTGCCAGCAGCTTAACGGGGACAGGCCCAAGCACAGATACGCAGTATTTT. Drawing the rest from reference TRBV7-3 and TRBJ2-3, the complete variable domain is GAGVSQTPSNKVTEKGKYVELRCDPISGHTALYWYRQSLGQGPEFLIYFQGTGAADDSGLPNDRFFAVRPEGSVSTLKIQRTERGDSAVYLCASSLTGTGPSTDTQYFGPGTRLTVL.